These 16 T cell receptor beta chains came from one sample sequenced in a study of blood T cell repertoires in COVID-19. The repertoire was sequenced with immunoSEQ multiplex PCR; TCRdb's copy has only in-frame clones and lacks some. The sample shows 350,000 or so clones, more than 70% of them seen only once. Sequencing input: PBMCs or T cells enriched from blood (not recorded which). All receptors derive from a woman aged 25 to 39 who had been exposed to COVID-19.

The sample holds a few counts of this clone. Here the CDR3 DNA reads TGTGCCAGTAGTGCGATGACAGGGAGGCCCGGGTATGGCTACACCTTC. Encoded protein: CASSAMTGRPGYGYTF. The rearrangement links TRBV19 to TRBJ1-2; 7 nucleotides agree with TRBD1. The CDR3 totals 16 residues. Losses at the gene ends were 5 bases for V and 5 bases for J; bases not matched to a gene: 14. In germline, CDR1 is LNHDA, CDR2 SQIVND (reference sequence).

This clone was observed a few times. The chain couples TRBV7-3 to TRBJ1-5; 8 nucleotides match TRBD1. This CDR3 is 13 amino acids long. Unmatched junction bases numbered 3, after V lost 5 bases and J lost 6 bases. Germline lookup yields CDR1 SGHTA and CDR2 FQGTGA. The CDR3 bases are TGTGCCAGCAGCGATACAGGGGGTCAGCCCCAGCATTTT. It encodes CASSDTGGQPQHF.

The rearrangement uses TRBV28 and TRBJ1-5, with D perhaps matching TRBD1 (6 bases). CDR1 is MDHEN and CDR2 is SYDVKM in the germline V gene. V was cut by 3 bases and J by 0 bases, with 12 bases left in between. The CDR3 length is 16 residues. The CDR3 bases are TGTGCCAGCAGTTTTTGGGGGCAGGCTAGCAATCAGCCCCAGCATTTT. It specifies CASSFWGQASNQPQHF.

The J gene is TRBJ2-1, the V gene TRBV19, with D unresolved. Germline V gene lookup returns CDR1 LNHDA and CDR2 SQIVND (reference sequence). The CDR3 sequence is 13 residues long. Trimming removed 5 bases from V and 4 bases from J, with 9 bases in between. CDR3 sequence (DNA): TGTGCCAGTAGTGTCGCGGCGTACAATGAGCAGTTCTTC. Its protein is CASSVAAYNEQFF.

The CDR3 protein is CASSPFSREYTDTQYF. In DNA form, the CDR3 reads TGTGCCAGCTCACCATTCTCTCGGGAGTACACAGATACGCAGTATTTT. The chain carries TRBV18 and TRBJ2-3, with D perhaps matching TRBD2 (6 bases). The CDR3 consists of 16 residues. Germline CDR1 is KGHSH and CDR2 is LQKENI. V was pared by 2 bases and J by 2 bases, with 14 bases between.

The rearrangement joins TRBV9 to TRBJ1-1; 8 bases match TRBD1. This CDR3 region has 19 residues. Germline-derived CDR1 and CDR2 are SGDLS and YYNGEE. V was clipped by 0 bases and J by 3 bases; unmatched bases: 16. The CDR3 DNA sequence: TGTGCCAGCAGCGTAGAAGCGGGTAGAGGACAGGGCACGGACACTGAAGCTTTCTTT. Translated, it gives CASSVEAGRGQGTDTEAFF.

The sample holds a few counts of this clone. The CDR3 nucleotides are TGTGCCAGCAGCTTGGGACTAGCAGTAGGCTTAGACAATGAGCAGTTCTTC. Its translation: CASSLGLAVGLDNEQFF. The rearrangement joins TRBV5-8 to TRBJ2-1, with TRBD2 matching over 7 bases. The length of the CDR3 is 17 residues. Per germline, CDR1 SGHTS and CDR2 YDEGEE. V gave up 0 bases and J gave up 5 bases; unmatched junction bases: 11. Variable domain in full (rest from reference TRBV5-8 and TRBJ2-1): EAGVTQSPTHLIKTRGQQATLRCSPISGHTSVYWYQQALGLGLQFLLWYDEGEERNRGNFPPRFSGRQFPNYSSELNVNALELEDSALYLCASSLGLAVGLDNEQFFGPGTRLTVL.

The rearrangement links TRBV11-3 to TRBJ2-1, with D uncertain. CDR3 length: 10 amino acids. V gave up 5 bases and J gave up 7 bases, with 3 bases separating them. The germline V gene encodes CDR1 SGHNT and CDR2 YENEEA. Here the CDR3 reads CASSRNEQFF. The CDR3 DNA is TGTGCCAGCAGCCGGAATGAGCAGTTCTTC.

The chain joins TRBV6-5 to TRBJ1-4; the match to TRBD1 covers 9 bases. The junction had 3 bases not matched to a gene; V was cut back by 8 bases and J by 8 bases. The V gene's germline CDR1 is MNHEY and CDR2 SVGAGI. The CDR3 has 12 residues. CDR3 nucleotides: TGTGCCAGCGACAGGGGGGGGGAAAAACTGTTTTTT. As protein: CASDRGGEKLFF.

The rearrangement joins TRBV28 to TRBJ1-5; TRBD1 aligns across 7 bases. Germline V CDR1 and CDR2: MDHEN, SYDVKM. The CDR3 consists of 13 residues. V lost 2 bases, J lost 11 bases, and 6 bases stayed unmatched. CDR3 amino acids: CASSLVGQGAQHF. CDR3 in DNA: TGTGCCAGCAGTTTAGTGGGGCAGGGGGCCCAGCATTTT.

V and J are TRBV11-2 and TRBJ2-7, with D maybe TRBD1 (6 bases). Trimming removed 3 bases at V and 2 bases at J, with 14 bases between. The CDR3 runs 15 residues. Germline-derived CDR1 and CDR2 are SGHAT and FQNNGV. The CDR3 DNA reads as TGTGCCAGCAGCTTTGGTCCAGGACAGCCCTACGAGCAGTACTTC. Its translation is CASSFGPGQPYEQYF.

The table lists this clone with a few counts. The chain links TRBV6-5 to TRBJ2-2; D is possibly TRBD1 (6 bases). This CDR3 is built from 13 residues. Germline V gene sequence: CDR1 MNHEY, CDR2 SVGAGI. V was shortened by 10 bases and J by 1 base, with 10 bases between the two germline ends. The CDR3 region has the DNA TGTGCCATCCAGGACAGGAACACCGGGGAGCTGTTTTTT. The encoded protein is CAIQDRNTGELFF.

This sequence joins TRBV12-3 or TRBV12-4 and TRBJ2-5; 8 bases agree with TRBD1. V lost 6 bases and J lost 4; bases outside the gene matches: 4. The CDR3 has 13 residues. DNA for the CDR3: TGTGCCAGCAGCTCCGGACAGGGAGAGACCCAGTACTTC. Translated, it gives CASSSGQGETQYF.

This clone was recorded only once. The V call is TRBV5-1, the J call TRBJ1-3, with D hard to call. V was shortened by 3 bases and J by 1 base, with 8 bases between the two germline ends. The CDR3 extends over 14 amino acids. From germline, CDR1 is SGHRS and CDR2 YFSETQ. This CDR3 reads CASSWTGSGNTIYF. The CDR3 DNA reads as TGCGCCAGCAGCTGGACTGGATCTGGAAACACCATATATTTT.

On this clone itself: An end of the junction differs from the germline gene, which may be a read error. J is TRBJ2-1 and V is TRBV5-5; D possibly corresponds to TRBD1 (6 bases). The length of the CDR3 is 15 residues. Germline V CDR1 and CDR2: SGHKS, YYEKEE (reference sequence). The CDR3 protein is CASSYHPTGYIEQFF. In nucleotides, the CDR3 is TGTGCCAGCAGCTACCATCCCACAGGGTACATTGAGCAGTTCTTC.

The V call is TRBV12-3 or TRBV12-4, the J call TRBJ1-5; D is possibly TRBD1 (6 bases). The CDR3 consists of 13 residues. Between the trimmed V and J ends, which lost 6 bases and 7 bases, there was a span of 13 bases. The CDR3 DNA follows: TGTGCCAGCAGACTCAGGGGAAGGCAGCCCCAGCATTTT. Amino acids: CASRLRGRQPQHF.